This T cell receptor beta chain was recovered during a study of shared clonotypes between healthy human individuals. Overall study results and limits: Donor clonotype sharing was expected to depend on sequencing depth. All-four-donor shared clonotypes had higher generation probabilities than non-shared clonotypes did.

Details on this clone: What it recognizes is unknown.

V dropped 3 bases and J dropped 3; count of bases not matched to a gene: 16. CDR3 size: 18 residues. Germline V CDR1 and CDR2: MDHEN, SYDVKM. Method: immunoSEQ multiplex PCR; TCRdb's copy keeps in-frame clones and lacks some. The repertoire includes roughly 2.1 million clones, 85% to 95% of them detected once, and roughly 1.8% sits in the top ten. CD45RO negativity and positive selection for CCR7 defined naive CD8 cells, a population that excluded terminally differentiated effector memory CD45RA+ cells. None of the donors, who were healthy HIV-negative adults, had recently had acute infections or vaccinations. Within Nashville, Tennessee resided all donors, each a Caucasian adult.

The receptor's source is a man between 18 and 35 years old in good health. Some clones in this sample may be carry-over from other donors' samples. The V call is TRBV28, the J call TRBJ2-7; 8 bases line up with TRBD2. The sample consisted of naive CD8+ T cells from PBMCs. The CDR3: CASSFGGLEGFEDYEQYF. The CDR3 nucleotides read TGTGCCAGCAGTTTTGGGGGACTAGAGGGGTTTGAGGACTACGAGCAGTACTTC.